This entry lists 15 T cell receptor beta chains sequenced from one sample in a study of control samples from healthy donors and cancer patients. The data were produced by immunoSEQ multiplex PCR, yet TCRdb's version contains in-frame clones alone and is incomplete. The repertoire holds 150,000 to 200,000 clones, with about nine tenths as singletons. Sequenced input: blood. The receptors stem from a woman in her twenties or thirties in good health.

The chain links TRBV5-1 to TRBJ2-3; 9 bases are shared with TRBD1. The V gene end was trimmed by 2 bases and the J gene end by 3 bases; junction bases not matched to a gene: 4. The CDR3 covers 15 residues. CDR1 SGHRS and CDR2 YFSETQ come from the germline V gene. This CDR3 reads CASSFGTGNTDTQYF. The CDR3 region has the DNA TGCGCCAGCAGCTTCGGGACAGGGAATACAGATACGCAGTATTTT.

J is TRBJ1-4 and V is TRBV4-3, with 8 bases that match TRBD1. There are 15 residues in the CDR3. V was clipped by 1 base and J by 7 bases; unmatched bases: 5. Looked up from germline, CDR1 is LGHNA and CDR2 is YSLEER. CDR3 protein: CASSQARGRFEKLFF. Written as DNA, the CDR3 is TGCGCCAGCAGCCAAGCCAGGGGGCGATTTGAAAAACTGTTTTTT.

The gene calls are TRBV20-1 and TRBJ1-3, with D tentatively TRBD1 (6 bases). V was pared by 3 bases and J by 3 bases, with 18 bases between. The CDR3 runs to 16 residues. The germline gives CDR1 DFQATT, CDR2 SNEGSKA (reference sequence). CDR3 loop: CSASGEQGGGGNTIYF. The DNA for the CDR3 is TGCAGTGCTAGTGGGGAACAGGGCGGTGGTGGAAACACCATATATTTT.

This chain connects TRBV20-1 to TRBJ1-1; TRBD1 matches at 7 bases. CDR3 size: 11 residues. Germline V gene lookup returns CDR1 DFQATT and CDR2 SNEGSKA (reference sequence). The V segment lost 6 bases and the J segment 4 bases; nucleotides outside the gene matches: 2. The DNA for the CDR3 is TGCAGTGCGGGGACAGCCACTGAAGCTTTCTTT. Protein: CSAGTATEAFF.

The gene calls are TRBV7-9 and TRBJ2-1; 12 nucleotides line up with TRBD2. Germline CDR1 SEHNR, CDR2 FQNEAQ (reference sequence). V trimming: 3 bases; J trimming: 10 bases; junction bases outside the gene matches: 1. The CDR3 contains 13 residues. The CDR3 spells CASSFLAGGEQFF. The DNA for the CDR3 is TGTGCCAGCAGCTTTCTAGCGGGAGGGGAGCAGTTCTTC.

The DNA for the CDR3 is TGTGCCAGCGGGGAGATCACTGAAGCTTTCTTT. It is translated as CASGEITEAFF. The rearrangement links TRBV7-9 to TRBJ1-1; D not resolved. Deletions cut 8 bases from V and 4 bases from J, with 8 bases between. The CDR3 covers 11 residues. Germline lookup yields CDR1 SEHNR and CDR2 FQNEAQ (reference sequence).

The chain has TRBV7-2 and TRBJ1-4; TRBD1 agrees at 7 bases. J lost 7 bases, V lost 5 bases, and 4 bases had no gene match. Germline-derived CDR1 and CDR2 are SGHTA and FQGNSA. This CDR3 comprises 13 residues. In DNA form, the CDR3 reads TGTGCCAGCAGCCGAGACAGGGCTGAAAAACTGTTTTTT. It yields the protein CASSRDRAEKLFF.

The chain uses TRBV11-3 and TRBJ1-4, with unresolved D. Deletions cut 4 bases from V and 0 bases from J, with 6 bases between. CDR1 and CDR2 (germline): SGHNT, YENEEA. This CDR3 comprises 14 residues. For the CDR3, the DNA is TGTGCCAGCAGCTCCGGTGCAACTAATGAAAAACTGTTTTTT. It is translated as CASSSGATNEKLFF.

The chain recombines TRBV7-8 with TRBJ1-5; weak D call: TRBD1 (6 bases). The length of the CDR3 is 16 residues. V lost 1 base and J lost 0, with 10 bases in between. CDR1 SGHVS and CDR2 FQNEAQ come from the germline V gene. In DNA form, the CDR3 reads TGTGCCAGCAGCTTAGAGGGGGTTTATAGCAATCAGCCCCAGCATTTT. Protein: CASSLEGVYSNQPQHF.

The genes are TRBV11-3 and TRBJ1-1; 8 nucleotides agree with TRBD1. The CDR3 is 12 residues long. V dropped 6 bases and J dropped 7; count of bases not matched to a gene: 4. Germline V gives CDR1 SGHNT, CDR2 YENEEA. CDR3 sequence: CASSTQGGEAFF. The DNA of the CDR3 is TGTGCCAGCAGTACACAGGGGGGTGAAGCTTTCTTT.

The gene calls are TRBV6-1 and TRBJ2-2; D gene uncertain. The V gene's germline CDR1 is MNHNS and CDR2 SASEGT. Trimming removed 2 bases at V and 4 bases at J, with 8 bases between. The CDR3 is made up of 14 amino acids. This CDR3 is CASSERVTTGELFF. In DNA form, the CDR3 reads TGTGCCAGCAGTGAAAGAGTAACCACCGGGGAGCTGTTTTTT.

CDR3 amino acids: CASSQDIGLAGATGELFF. In DNA form, the CDR3 reads TGTGCCAGCAGCCAAGATATCGGACTAGCGGGGGCCACCGGGGAGCTGTTTTTT. This chain links TRBV14 with TRBJ2-2, with TRBD2 identical over 13 bases. This CDR3 is built from 18 residues. The germline CDR1 and CDR2 sequences are SGHDN and FVKESK. With 0 bases clipped from V and 4 bases from J, the junction kept 5 bases outside the gene matches.

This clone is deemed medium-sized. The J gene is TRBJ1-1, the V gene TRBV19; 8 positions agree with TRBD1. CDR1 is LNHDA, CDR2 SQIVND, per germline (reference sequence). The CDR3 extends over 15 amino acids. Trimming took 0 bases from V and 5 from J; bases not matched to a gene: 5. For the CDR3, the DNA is TGTGCCAGTAGTATAGACCAGGGGGCGAGGACTGAAGCTTTCTTT. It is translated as CASSIDQGARTEAFF. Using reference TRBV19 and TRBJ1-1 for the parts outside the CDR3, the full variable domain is DGGITQSPKYLFRKEGQNVTLSCEQNLNHDAMYWYRQDPGQGLRLIYYSQIVNDFQKGDIAEGYSVSREKKESFPLTVTSAQKNPTAFYLCASSIDQGARTEAFFGQGTRLTVV.

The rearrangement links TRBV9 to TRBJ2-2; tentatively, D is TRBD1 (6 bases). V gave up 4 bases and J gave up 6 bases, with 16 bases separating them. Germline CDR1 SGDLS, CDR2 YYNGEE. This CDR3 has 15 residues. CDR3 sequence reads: CASSPTDRGSGELFF. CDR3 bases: TGTGCCAGCAGCCCGACGGACAGAGGATCCGGGGAGCTGTTTTTT.

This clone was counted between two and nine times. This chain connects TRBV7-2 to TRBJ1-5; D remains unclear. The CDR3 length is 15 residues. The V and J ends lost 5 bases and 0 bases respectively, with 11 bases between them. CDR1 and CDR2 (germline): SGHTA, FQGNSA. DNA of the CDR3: TGTGCCAGCAGCCCCACCCTCTCTAGCAATCAGCCCCAGCATTTT. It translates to CASSPTLSSNQPQHF.